This record looks at one TCR beta chain sequence and its context. The data were produced by immunoSEQ multiplex PCR, yet TCRdb's version contains in-frame clones alone and is incomplete. The table records some 85,000 clones, 80% to 90% of them present only once. CDR3 size: 17 residues. Between the trimmed V and J ends, which lost 2 bases and 0 bases, there was a span of 14 bases. The germline gives CDR1 SGHTA, CDR2 FQGNSA. The data were taken from a study of PD-1 blockade in mismatch repair-deficient tumors. This material consisted of peripheral blood, taken 44 weeks after starting pembrolizumab. The gene calls are TRBV7-2 and TRBJ1-3; D unresolved. This sequence originates from an adult with mismatch repair-deficient cancer. CDR3 DNA: TGTGCCAGCAGCTTACGGGCAGGCTCGGGCTCTGGAAACACCATATATTTT. Its protein is CASSLRAGSGSGNTIYF.